This paragraph reports one TCR beta chain. Its target is unknown. Germline CDR1 and CDR2: SGHRS and YFSETQ. V was clipped by 2 bases and J by 5 bases; unmatched bases: 7. CDR3 length: 15 amino acids. This entry is derived from a study of cytomegalovirus exposure and HLA in healthy donors. Whole-study findings and limits: TCR beta chains numbering under 200 were designated cytomegalovirus-associated. Most TCR sequences were rare, but some public TCRs occurred in many donors. Cytomegalovirus status, reportedly, was diagnosed with high specificity and sensitivity by the classifier.

The repertoire was sequenced with immunoSEQ multiplex PCR; TCRdb's copy has only in-frame clones and lacks some. The sample carries about 66,000 clones, approximately 96% recorded once. The source of this sequence is a woman younger than 35 in good health and CMV-seropositive. This chain links TRBV5-1 with TRBJ2-1; 7 bases match TRBD1. The sample comprised PBMCs. Here the CDR3 reads CASSFNTGVHNEQFF. DNA of the CDR3: TGCGCCAGCAGCTTTAATACAGGGGTCCACAATGAGCAGTTCTTC.